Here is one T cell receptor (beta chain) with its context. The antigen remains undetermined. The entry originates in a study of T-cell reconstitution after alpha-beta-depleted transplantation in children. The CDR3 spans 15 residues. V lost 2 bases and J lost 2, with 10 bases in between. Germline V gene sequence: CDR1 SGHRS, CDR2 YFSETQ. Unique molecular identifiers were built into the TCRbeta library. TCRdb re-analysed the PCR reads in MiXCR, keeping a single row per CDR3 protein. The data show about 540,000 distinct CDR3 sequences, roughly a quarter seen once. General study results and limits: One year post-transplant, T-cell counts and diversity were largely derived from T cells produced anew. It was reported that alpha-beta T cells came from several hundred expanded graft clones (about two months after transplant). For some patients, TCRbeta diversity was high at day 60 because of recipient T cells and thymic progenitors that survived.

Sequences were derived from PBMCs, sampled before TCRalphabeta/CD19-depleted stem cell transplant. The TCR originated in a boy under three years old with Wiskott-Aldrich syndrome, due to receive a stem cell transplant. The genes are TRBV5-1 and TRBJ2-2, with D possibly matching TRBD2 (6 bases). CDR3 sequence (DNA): TGCGCCAGCAGCTTCGGGACTCCCAACACCGGGGAGCTGTTTTTT. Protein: CASSFGTPNTGELFF. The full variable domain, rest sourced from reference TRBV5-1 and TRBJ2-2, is KAGVTQTPRYLIKTRGQQVTLSCSPISGHRSVSWYQQTPGQGLQFLFEYFSETQRNKGNFPGRFSGRQFSNSRSEMNVSTLELGDSALYLCASSFGTPNTGELFFGEGSRLTVL.